Listed here are 17 T cell receptor beta chains from one sample, sequenced in a study of OX40 agonist ivuxolimab in advanced cancers. Method: immunoSEQ multiplex PCR; TCRdb's copy keeps in-frame clones and lacks some. The data hold 20,000 to 25,000 clones, with approximately 83% observed a single time. Sequencing was performed on CD4+ or CD8+ T cells sorted from blood, taken in a trial of the OX40 agonist ivuxolimab. The receptor set was obtained from an adult with an advanced solid tumor such as melanoma, head and neck, liver or kidney cancer.

This clone was observed once. V is TRBV27 and J is TRBJ1-2; TRBD1 is a possible D gene (6 bases). CDR1 and CDR2 from the germline V gene are MNHEY and SMNVEV (reference sequence). Between the trimmed V and J ends, which lost 7 bases and 8 bases, there was a span of 11 bases. The CDR3 consists of 11 residues. CDR3 DNA sequence: TGTGCCAGCATGGGGGCAGGGGGCTACACCTTC. Translated: CASMGAGGYTF.

This chain joins TRBV30 and TRBJ2-7; 16 positions match TRBD2. Per germline, CDR1 GTSNPN and CDR2 SVGIG (reference sequence). This CDR3 is built from 17 residues. The V segment lost 7 bases and the J segment 2 bases; nucleotides outside the gene matches: 11. CDR3: CALISGTSGRGTYEQYF. CDR3 nucleotides: TGTGCCTTAATCTCCGGGACTAGCGGGAGGGGAACCTACGAGCAGTACTTC.

This clone was observed a few times. The V gene is TRBV7-6, the J gene TRBJ1-1; no firm D call. Germline values: CDR1 SGHVS, CDR2 FNYEAQ. The CDR3 spans 12 residues. V lost 1 base to trimming and J lost 3 bases, with 3 bases between them. The DNA for the CDR3 is TGTGCCAGCAGCTTAGAGGACACTGAAGCTTTCTTT. It yields the protein CASSLEDTEAFF. The variable domain in full, with the rest retrieved from reference TRBV7-6 and TRBJ1-1, is GAGVSQSPRYKVTKRGQDVALRCDPISGHVSLYWYRQALGQGPEFLTYFNYEAQQDKSGLPNDRFSAERPEGSISTLTIQRTEQRDSAMYRCASSLEDTEAFFGQGTRLTVV.

The CDR3 DNA is TGTGCCAGCAGCGCAAACCACTATGGCTACACCTTC. This translates into CASSANHYGYTF. The chain joins TRBV9 to TRBJ1-2, with no clear D. V was trimmed by 3 bases and J by 3 bases, leaving 6 bases between them. The CDR3 totals 12 residues. Germline CDR1 SGDLS, CDR2 YYNGEE.

This chain joins TRBV12-5 and TRBJ2-7; 8 bases map to TRBD2. The CDR3 consists of 18 residues. The J segment lost 6 bases and the V segment lost 1 base, leaving 17 bases of the junction unmatched. The germline gives CDR1 LGHNT, CDR2 FRNRAP. For the CDR3, the DNA is TGTGCTAGTGGTTTGGCTCCACTCACTAGCGGTACCGCGGGCGAGCAGTACTTC. Amino acid sequence: CASGLAPLTSGTAGEQYF.

The chain has TRBV5-1 and TRBJ2-7, with D possibly being TRBD1 or TRBD2 (6 bases each). The CDR3 loop spans 15 amino acids. Trimming removed 7 bases from V and 0 bases from J, with 17 bases in between. Per germline, CDR1 SGHRS and CDR2 YFSETQ. The CDR3 bases are TGCGCCAGCTGCCTCGGGGGCGGAAACTCCTACGAGCAGTACTTC. Translation gives CASCLGGGNSYEQYF.

V and J are TRBV7-9 and TRBJ1-1, with a tentative D call TRBD1 (6 bases). This CDR3 contains 17 residues. V shed 6 bases and J shed 1 base, with 21 bases lying between them. Germline assignment: CDR1 SEHNR and CDR2 FQNEAQ (reference sequence). CDR3 protein: CASSPPRTATQNTEAFF. The CDR3 DNA is TGTGCCAGCAGTCCACCTCGGACAGCTACCCAGAACACTGAAGCTTTCTTT. Using reference TRBV7-9 and TRBJ1-1 for the parts outside the CDR3, the full variable domain is DTGVSQNPRHKITKRGQNVTFRCDPISEHNRLYWYRQTLGQGPEFLTYFQNEAQLEKSRLLSDRFSAERPKGSFSTLEIQRTEQGDSAMYLCASSPPRTATQNTEAFFGQGTRLTVV.

The rearrangement links TRBV9 to TRBJ1-6; D is ambiguous. The germline gives CDR1 SGDLS, CDR2 YYNGEE. The CDR3 sequence is 14 residues long. The V and J ends lost 3 bases and 7 bases respectively, with 11 bases between them. CDR3 bases: TGTGCCAGCAGCGGCCTCGAGAGGAATTCACCCCTCCACTTT. Translation gives CASSGLERNSPLHF.

This clone appeared a single time. The chain carries TRBV10-3 and TRBJ2-2; 10 bases are shared with TRBD1. Germline CDR1 reads ENHRY; CDR2 reads SYGVKD. Losses at the gene ends were 6 bases for V and 2 bases for J; bases not matched to a gene: 9. This CDR3 is built from 17 residues. CDR3 protein: CAIRPRDRGLNTGELFF. The CDR3 bases are TGTGCCATCAGGCCCCGGGACAGGGGTCTTAACACCGGGGAGCTGTTTTTT.

This clone showed up just a few times. The J gene is TRBJ1-1, the V gene TRBV27, with D unresolved. Germline values: CDR1 MNHEY, CDR2 SMNVEV (reference sequence). V lost 4 bases and J lost 7, with 10 bases in between. The CDR3 has 12 amino acids. The CDR3 bases are TGTGCCAGCAGTTCCCCATTGCGTGAAGCTTTCTTT. Translating gives CASSSPLREAFF.

The chain uses TRBV6-4 and TRBJ2-3; D uncertain. The germline V and J ends were trimmed by 4 bases and 6 bases, with 11 bases remaining between them. Germline V gives CDR1 MRHNA, CDR2 SNTAGT. The CDR3 consists of 13 residues. This CDR3 is CASSVDLLDTQYF. The CDR3 nucleotides are TGTGCCAGCAGTGTAGATTTATTGGATACGCAGTATTTT.

This chain links TRBV6-1 with TRBJ1-4; D possibly corresponds to TRBD1 (6 bases). The V gene lost 4 bases and the J gene lost 1 base, with 10 bases spanning the gap. In germline, CDR1 is MNHNS, CDR2 SASEGT. The CDR3 covers 15 residues. The CDR3 bases are TGTGCCAGCAGTGGCAGGGGTGGAACTAATGAAAAACTGTTTTTT. Its translation is CASSGRGGTNEKLFF.

This chain links TRBV28 with TRBJ1-2; TRBD1 matches 7 bases. The CDR3 is made up of 13 amino acids. CDR1 and CDR2 (germline): MDHEN, SYDVKM. Trimming removed 6 bases from V and 4 bases from J; junction bases left unmatched: 5. In nucleotides, the CDR3 is TGTGCCAGCAGGCCGGGACAGAGCTATGGCTACACCTTC. Residues: CASRPGQSYGYTF.

J is TRBJ2-3 and V is TRBV7-3; D gene unclear. The CDR3 extends over 13 amino acids. V lost 5 bases and J 2 bases, leaving 8 bases between the germline ends. Germline V gene sequence: CDR1 SGHTA, CDR2 FQGTGA. In nucleotides, the CDR3 is TGTGCCAGCAGCCGCGGAACCACAGATACGCAGTATTTT. It is translated as CASSRGTTDTQYF.

The V call is TRBV10-3, the J call TRBJ2-7, with unresolved D. The V end lost 5 bases, the J end lost 4 bases, and 9 bases lay between the germline ends. The germline V gene encodes CDR1 ENHRY and CDR2 SYGVKD. The CDR3 is 12 amino acids. Written as DNA, the CDR3 is TGTGCCATCAGTTCCCCTTCATACGAGCAGTACTTC. Protein product: CAISSPSYEQYF.

The chain joins TRBV9 to TRBJ2-7; D might be TRBD2 (5 bases). V shed 5 bases and J shed 0 bases, with 12 bases lying between them. CDR3 length: 14 amino acids. Germline CDR1 and CDR2: SGDLS and YYNGEE. The DNA for the CDR3 is TGTGCCAGCAGTTTTGAGGGCAGCTCCTACGAGCAGTACTTC. It yields the protein CASSFEGSSYEQYF.

The CDR3 region has the DNA TGTGCCAGCAGCCCACGAAAGGGTTCGGGCTACGAGCAGTACTTC. Translating gives CASSPRKGSGYEQYF. The rearrangement uses TRBV13 and TRBJ2-7; D is uncertain. The germline V gene encodes CDR1 PRHDT and CDR2 FYEKMQ (reference sequence). The V end was cut by 5 bases, the J end by 3 bases, with 17 bases between. The CDR3 is 15 residues long.